This T cell receptor (beta chain) was retrieved from a study of identical twins. The CDR3 runs 15 residues. Between the trimmed V and J ends, which lost 3 bases and 6 bases, there was a span of 15 bases. Germline assignment: CDR1 SGHAT and CDR2 FQNNGV. As for this clonotype: Its antigen remains unidentified.

Each CDR3 protein is one row after TCRdb ran MiXCR on the 5' RACE reads. The sample holds around 670,000 distinct CDR3 sequences; around 6% are singletons and the top ten take about 2%. General observations from the study: Beta out-of-frame sequences displayed a weaker excess of sharing between twins.

The chain recombines TRBV11-2 with TRBJ1-5; D is perhaps TRBD1 (6 bases). Sequencing input: naive T cells sorted from blood. The TCR sequence derives from a man aged 18 to 29 in good health. For the CDR3, the DNA is TGTGCCAGCAGCTTTAGTGTACGGGGGCTTCAGCCCCAGCATTTT. This translates into CASSFSVRGLQPQHF. Using reference TRBV11-2 and TRBJ1-5 for the parts outside the CDR3, the full variable domain is EAGVAQSPRYKIIEKRQSVAFWCNPISGHATLYWYQQILGQGPKLLIQFQNNGVVDDSQLPKDRFSAERLKGVDSTLKIQPAKLEDSAVYLCASSFSVRGLQPQHFGDGTRLSIL.